The source of this T cell receptor beta chain is a study of T cell responses to AZD1222 COVID-19 vaccine. Findings of the study overall: Only a handful of AZD1222 recipients were seropositive at baseline. Across the whole spike, CD4 TCRs peaked at regions 160-218 and 743-854.

This CDR3 spans 14 amino acids. Germline assignment: CDR1 MNHNS and CDR2 SASEGT. Trimming took off 2 bases at V and 1 base at J, with 6 bases between the two ends. Second doses were pooled across both intervals (about 4 or about 12 weeks). This clone was seen more than once but under ten times. No antigen is known for it. Profiling relied on immunoSEQ multiplex PCR, and the TCRdb table lists in-frame clones only, not all of them. The sample consists of tens of thousands of clones, roughly 90% of them appearing once. This material consisted of peripheral blood, taken 28 days after the second AZD1222 dose. The origin of this receptor is an adult who received the AZD1222 COVID-19 vaccine. The V call is TRBV6-1, the J call TRBJ2-1; D may correspond to TRBD1 or TRBD2 (5 bases each). The DNA for the CDR3 is TGTGCCAGCAGTGAATGGGGGTCCTACAATGAGCAGTTCTTC. It yields the protein CASSEWGSYNEQFF.